The T cell receptor (beta chain) described here comes from a study of shared clonotypes between healthy human individuals. All the donors were Caucasian adults who lived in Nashville, Tennessee. TCRdb's copy holds only in-frame clones and misses some; the assay was immunoSEQ multiplex PCR. The repertoire holds around 1.5 million clones, with 95% to 99% as singletons. The trim removed 1 base at V and 5 bases at J, leaving 2 bases unmatched. The CDR3 totals 14 residues. Germline CDR1 and CDR2: SGHRS and YFSETQ. Material: naive CD4+ T cells sorted from blood. Subset specified: CD45RA+ positively selected. The chain combines TRBV5-1 with TRBJ1-1, with 10 bases aligning to TRBD1. The clonotype was recovered from a man under 40 in good health. This CDR3 is CASSLSGQGTEAFF. The CDR3, as DNA: TGCGCCAGCAGCTTGTCGGGACAGGGGACTGAAGCTTTCTTT.